The 12 T cell receptor beta chains given below trace back to one sample, sequenced in a study of blood T cells in healthy people across ages. Then a second PCR, running about 7 to 11 cycles, was carried out with a sample-barcoded 5' primer and a J-beta primer mix. In TCRdb, the 5' RACE reads were re-called with MiXCR into one record per CDR3 protein. In the table there are 1 million or so distinct CDR3 sequences, about 23% of which are singletons. These data also formed part of another study, on T cells of mothers and their children.

Sequenced input: blood. The receptors here all came from a girl aged 2-10 years in good health.

The chain links TRBV7-9 to TRBJ2-6; 7 bases match TRBD1. J was trimmed by 2 bases and V by 5 bases; bases with no gene match: 3. The CDR3 consists of 15 residues. Germline V CDR1 and CDR2: SEHNR, FQNEAQ (reference sequence). The chain's CDR3 is CASSQTGPGANVLTF. The CDR3 DNA reads TGTGCCAGCAGCCAGACAGGGCCTGGGGCCAACGTCCTGACTTTC.

The chain uses TRBV7-2 and TRBJ2-5; D is uncertain. Matching the DNA end better, TRBJ2-7 makes the J call doubtful. The CDR3 has 15 amino acids. The V gene's germline CDR1 is SGHTA and CDR2 FQGNSA. CDR3 DNA sequence: TGTGCCAGCAGCCACCCACCCTTGACCTCCTACGAGCAGTACTTC. Its protein product is CASSHPPLTSYEQYF.

The chain has TRBV20-1 and TRBJ2-1; 12 bases match TRBD2. The CDR3 runs to 14 residues. The J segment lost 6 bases and the V segment lost 6 bases, leaving 6 bases of the junction unmatched. In germline, CDR1 is DFQATT, CDR2 SNEGSKA (reference sequence). CDR3 region: CSAITSGRSNEQFF. The DNA of the CDR3 is TGCAGTGCAATTACTAGCGGGAGGTCCAATGAGCAGTTCTTC.

Only a few counts were recorded for this clonotype. The chain employs TRBV12-5 and TRBJ2-4, with 8 nucleotides matching TRBD1. This CDR3 comprises 17 residues. V lost 0 bases to trimming and J lost 1 base; unmatched junction nucleotides: 5. CDR1 is LGHNT and CDR2 is FRNRAP in the germline V gene. CDR3 amino acids: CASGLVTGDEAKNIQYF. For the CDR3, the DNA is TGTGCTAGTGGTTTGGTGACAGGGGATGAGGCCAAAAACATTCAGTACTTC.

The rearrangement links TRBV10-3 to TRBJ2-2, with D perhaps TRBD2 (6 bases). From germline, CDR1 is ENHRY and CDR2 SYGVKD. V was trimmed by 10 bases and J by 6 bases, leaving 12 bases between them. The CDR3 covers 12 residues. CDR3 sequence (DNA): TGTGCCAGCGGGACCGAAGCCGGGGAGCTGTTTTTT. This codes for CASGTEAGELFF.

The rearrangement links TRBV10-3 to TRBJ2-3, with unresolved D. Trimming pared 4 bases from V and 3 bases from J, leaving 11 bases between. Germline V gene sequence: CDR1 ENHRY, CDR2 SYGVKD. The CDR3 consists of 14 residues. CDR3 amino acids: CAISVPPGTDTQYF. The DNA of the CDR3 is TGTGCCATCAGTGTTCCGCCCGGAACAGATACGCAGTATTTT.

This clonotype has a handful of counts. The chain is built from TRBV18 and TRBJ1-1; TRBD1 aligns across 7 bases. J gave up 4 bases and V 6 bases, and 8 bases lay outside the gene matches. Germline loops: CDR1 KGHSH, CDR2 LQKENI. The CDR3 consists of 14 residues. The CDR3 protein is CASSYQGGVTEAFF. The CDR3 region has the DNA TGTGCCAGCTCTTATCAGGGGGGGGTCACTGAAGCTTTCTTT. Full variable domain (remainder filled in from reference TRBV18 and TRBJ1-1): NAGVMQNPRHLVRRRGQEARLRCSPMKGHSHVYWYRQLPEEGLKFMVYLQKENIIDESGMPKERFSAEFPKEGPSILRIQQVVRGDSAAYFCASSYQGGVTEAFFGQGTRLTVV.

In the case of this clonotype: Germline is not matched at one junction end, which may reflect a read error. CDR3 amino acids: CSVRVGATNEALF. The CDR3 nucleotides read TGCAGCGTGAGGGTGGGGGCAACGAATGAAGCTCTCTTT. The chain joins TRBV29-1 to TRBJ1-1, with D possibly TRBD1 on 6 matching bases. Germline V gene sequence: CDR1 SQVTM, CDR2 ANQGSEA. CDR3 length: 13 amino acids.

Notes on this clonotype: At one end the junction does not follow the germline gene, possibly because of a read error. This chain connects TRBV24-1 to TRBJ2-5; the match to TRBD1 covers 11 bases. Germline CDR1 and CDR2: KGHDR and SFDVKD. The CDR3 has 11 residues. The CDR3 sequence is CATSPGQGEFF. CDR3 DNA: TGTGCCACCAGCCCGGGACAGGGGGAGTTCTTC.

V and J are TRBV20-1 and TRBJ1-5, with D hard to call. Germline CDR1 DFQATT, CDR2 SNEGSKA (reference sequence). V lost 0 bases and J 3 bases, leaving 6 bases between the germline ends. This CDR3 is built from 13 residues. Written as DNA, the CDR3 is TGCAGTGCTAGAGAGACCCCCAATCAGCCCCAGCATTTT. This encodes CSARETPNQPQHF.

The CDR3, as DNA: TGTGCCAGCGCCACGCCTGGGGCAGGCGACCGCTACGAGCAGTACTTC. Protein sequence: CASATPGAGDRYEQYF. The chain recombines TRBV6-1 with TRBJ2-7; D is perhaps TRBD1 (5 bases). The CDR3 loop spans 16 amino acids. Germline V gene sequence: CDR1 MNHNS, CDR2 SASEGT. The V and J ends lost 8 bases and 3 bases respectively, with 23 bases between them.

This clonotype was detected only a few times. The chain employs TRBV20-1 and TRBJ2-1; 8 bases fit TRBD1. The J call is in doubt because the DNA end fits TRBJ2-7 better. This CDR3 comprises 13 residues. Germline assignment: CDR1 DFQATT and CDR2 SNEGSKA (reference sequence). The CDR3 DNA is TGCAGTGCCGAGGGACAGGACTCCTACGAGCAGTACTTC. Protein product: CSAEGQDSYEQYF.